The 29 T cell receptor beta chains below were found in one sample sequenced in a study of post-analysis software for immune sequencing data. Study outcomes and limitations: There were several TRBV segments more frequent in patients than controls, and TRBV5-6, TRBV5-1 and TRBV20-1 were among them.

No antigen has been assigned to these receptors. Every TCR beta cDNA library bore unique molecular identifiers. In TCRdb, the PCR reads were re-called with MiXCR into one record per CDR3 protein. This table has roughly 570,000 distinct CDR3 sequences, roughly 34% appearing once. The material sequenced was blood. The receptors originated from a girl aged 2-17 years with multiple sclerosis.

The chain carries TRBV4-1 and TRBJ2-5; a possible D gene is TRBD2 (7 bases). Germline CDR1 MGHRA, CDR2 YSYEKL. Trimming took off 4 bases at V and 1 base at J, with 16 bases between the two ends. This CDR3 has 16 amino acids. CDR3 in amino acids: CASSPGAGALQETQYF. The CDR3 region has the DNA TGCGCCAGCAGCCCAGGGGCGGGGGCCCTCCAAGAGACCCAGTACTTC.

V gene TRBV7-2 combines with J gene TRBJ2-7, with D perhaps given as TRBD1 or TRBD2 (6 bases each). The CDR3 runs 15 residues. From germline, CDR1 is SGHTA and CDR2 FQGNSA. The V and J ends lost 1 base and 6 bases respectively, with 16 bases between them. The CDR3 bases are TGTGCCAGCAGCTTAGTATCCGGGGGCGGAAGCGAGCAGTACTTC. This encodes CASSLVSGGGSEQYF.

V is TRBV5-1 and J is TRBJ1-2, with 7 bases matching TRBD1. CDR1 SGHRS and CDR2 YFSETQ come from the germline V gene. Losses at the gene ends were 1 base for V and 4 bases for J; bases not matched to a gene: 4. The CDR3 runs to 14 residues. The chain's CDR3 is CASSLFGDSYGYTF. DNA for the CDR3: TGCGCCAGCAGCTTGTTCGGGGACAGCTATGGCTACACCTTC.

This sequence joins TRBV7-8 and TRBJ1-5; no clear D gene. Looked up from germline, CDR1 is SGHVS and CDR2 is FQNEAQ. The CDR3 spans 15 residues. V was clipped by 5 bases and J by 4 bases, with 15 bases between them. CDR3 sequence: CASSIGPGVNQPQHF. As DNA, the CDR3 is TGTGCCAGCAGCATCGGGCCAGGAGTTAATCAGCCCCAGCATTTT.

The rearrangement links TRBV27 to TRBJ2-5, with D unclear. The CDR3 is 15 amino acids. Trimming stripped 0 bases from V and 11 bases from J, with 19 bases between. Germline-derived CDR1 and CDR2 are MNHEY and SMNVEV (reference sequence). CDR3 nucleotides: TGTGCCAGCAGTTTATCATATGGTAGATTCTACGGGCAGTACTTC. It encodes CASSLSYGRFYGQYF.

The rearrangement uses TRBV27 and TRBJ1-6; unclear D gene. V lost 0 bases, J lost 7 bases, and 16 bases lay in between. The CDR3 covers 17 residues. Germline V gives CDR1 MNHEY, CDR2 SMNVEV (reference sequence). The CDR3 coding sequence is TGTGCCAGCAGTTTATCGTGGGAGGCAAGGGCCAATTCACCCCTCCACTTT. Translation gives CASSLSWEARANSPLHF.

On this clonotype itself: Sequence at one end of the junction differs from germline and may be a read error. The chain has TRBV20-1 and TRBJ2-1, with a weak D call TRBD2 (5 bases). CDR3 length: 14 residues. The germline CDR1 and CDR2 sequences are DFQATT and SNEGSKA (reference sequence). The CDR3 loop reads CRARGNREGNEQFF. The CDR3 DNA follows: TGCAGGGCTAGAGGTAACCGGGAAGGGAATGAGCAGTTCTTC.

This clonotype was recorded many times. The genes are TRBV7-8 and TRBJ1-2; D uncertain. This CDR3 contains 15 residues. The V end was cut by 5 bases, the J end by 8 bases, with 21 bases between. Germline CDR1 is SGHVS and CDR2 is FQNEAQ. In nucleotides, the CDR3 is TGTGCCAGCAGCCCTACCCAGGAGGGTCTGCGGGGCTACACCTTC. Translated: CASSPTQEGLRGYTF.

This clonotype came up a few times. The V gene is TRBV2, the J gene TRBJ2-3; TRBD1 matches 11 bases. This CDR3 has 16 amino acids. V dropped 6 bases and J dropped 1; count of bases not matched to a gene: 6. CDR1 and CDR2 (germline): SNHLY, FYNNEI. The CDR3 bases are TGTGCCAGCAGCCCCCGGGGACAGGGGGGCACAGATACGCAGTATTTT. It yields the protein CASSPRGQGGTDTQYF.

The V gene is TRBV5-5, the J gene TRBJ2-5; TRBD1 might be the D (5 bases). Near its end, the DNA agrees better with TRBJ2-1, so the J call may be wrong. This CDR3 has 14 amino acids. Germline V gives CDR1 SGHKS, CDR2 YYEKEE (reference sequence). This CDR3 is CASSFLDSQETQFF. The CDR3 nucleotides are TGTGCCAGCAGCTTCCTCGACAGCCAAGAGACCCAGTTCTTC.

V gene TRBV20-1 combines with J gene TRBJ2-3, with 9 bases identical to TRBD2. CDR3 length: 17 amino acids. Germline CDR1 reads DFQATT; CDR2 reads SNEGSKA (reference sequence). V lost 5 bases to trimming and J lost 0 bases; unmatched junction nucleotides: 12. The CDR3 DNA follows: TGCAGTGCTTTCATCGCGGGGGGGGGCACTAGCACAGATACGCAGTATTTT. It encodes CSAFIAGGGTSTDTQYF.

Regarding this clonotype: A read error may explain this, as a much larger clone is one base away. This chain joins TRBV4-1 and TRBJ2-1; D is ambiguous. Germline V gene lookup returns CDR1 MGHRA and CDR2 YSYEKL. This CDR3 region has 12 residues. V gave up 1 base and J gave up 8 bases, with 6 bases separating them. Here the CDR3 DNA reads TGCGCCAGCAGCCAAGGGGCGGATGAGCAGTTCTTC. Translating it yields CASSQGADEQFF.

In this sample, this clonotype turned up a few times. The CDR3 nucleotides are TGCAGTGCTAGAGAGGTACAATTCTACGAGCAGTACTTC. Amino acids: CSAREVQFYEQYF. V and J are TRBV20-1 and TRBJ2-7; no clear D. CDR1 is DFQATT and CDR2 is SNEGSKA in the germline V gene (reference sequence). The CDR3 spans 13 residues. Trimming took off 0 bases at V and 3 bases at J, with 9 bases between the two ends.

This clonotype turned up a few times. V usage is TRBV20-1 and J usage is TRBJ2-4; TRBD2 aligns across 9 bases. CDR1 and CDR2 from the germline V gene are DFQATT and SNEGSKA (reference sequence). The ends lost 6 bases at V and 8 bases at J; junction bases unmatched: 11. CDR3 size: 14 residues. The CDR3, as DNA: TGCAGTGCCTCCCTTCTAGCGGGGAAGGACATTCAGTACTTC. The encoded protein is CSASLLAGKDIQYF.

The CDR3 DNA follows: TGTGCCAGCAGCTTAGTTTGGCCAGGTTTCGTGGGTCAGCCCCAGCATTTT. This codes for CASSLVWPGFVGQPQHF. The chain recombines TRBV7-8 with TRBJ1-5, with no clear D. V was shortened by 1 base and J by 6 bases, with 19 bases between the two germline ends. This CDR3 is built from 17 residues. Germline CDR1 and CDR2: SGHVS and FQNEAQ.

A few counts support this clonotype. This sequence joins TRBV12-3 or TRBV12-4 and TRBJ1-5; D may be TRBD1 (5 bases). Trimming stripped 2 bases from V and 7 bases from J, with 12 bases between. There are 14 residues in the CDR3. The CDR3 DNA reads TGTGCCAGCAGTTTAAGGGACCCTCGGCAGCCCCAGCATTTT. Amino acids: CASSLRDPRQPQHF.

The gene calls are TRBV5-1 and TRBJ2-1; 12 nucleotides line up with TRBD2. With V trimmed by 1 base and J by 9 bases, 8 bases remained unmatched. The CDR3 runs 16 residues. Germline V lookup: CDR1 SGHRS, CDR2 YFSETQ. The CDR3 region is CASSLLSASGGGEQFF. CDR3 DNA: TGCGCCAGCAGCTTGTTGTCGGCTAGCGGGGGGGGTGAGCAGTTCTTC.

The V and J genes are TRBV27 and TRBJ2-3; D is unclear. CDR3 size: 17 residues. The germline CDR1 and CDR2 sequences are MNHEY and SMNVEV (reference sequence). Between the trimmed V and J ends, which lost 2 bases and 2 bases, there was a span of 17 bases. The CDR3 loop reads CASSLESPNGYTDTQYF. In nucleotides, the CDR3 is TGTGCCAGCAGTTTAGAATCCCCGAATGGGTACACAGATACGCAGTATTTT.

This CDR3 is CASSHGGASNSPLHF. In DNA, the CDR3 is TGTGCCAGCAGCCATGGTGGGGCCTCTAATTCACCCCTCCACTTT. This sequence joins TRBV7-8 and TRBJ1-6; D might be TRBD1 (5 bases). From germline, CDR1 is SGHVS and CDR2 FQNEAQ. V was pared by 5 bases and J by 6 bases, with 14 bases between. The length of the CDR3 is 15 residues.

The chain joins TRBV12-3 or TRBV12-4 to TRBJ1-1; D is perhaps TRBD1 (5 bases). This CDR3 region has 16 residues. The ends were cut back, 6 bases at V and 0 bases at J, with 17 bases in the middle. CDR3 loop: CASRSGRGPLNTEAFF. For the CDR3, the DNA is TGTGCCAGCAGGTCGGGGAGGGGCCCCTTGAACACTGAAGCTTTCTTT.

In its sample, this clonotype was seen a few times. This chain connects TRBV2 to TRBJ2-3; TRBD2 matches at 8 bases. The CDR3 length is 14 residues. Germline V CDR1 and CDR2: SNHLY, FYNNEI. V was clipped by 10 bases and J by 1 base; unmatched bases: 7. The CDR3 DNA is TGTGCCACCGGACGGGGGGGCGGCACAGATACGCAGTATTTT. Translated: CATGRGGGTDTQYF. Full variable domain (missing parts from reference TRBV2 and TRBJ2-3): EPEVTQTPSHQVTQMGQEVILRCVPISNHLYFYWYRQILGQKVEFLVSFYNNEISEKSEIFDDQFSVERPDGSNFTLKIRSTKLEDSAMYFCATGRGGGTDTQYFGPGTRLTVL.

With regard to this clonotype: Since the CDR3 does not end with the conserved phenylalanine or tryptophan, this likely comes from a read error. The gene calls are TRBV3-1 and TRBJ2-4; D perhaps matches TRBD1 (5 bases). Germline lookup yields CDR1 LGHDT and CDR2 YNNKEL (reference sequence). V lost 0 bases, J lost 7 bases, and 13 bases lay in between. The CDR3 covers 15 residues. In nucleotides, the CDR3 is TGTGCCAGCAGCCAAGACGGCCCGTGGGGCAACATTCAGTACTGC. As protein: CASSQDGPWGNIQYC.

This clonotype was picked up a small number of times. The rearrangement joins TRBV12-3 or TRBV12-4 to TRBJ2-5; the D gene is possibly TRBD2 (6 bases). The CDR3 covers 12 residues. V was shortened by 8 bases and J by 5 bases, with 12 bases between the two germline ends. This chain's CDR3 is CASGLAKETQYF. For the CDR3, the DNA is TGTGCCAGCGGCCTAGCGAAGGAGACCCAGTACTTC.

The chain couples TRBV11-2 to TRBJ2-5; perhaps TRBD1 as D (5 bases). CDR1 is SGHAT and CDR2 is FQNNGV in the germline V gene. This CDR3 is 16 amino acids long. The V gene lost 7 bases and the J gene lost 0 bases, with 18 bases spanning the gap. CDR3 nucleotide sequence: TGTGCCAGCACCTCCGGGCAGGGTCCTTACCAAGAGACCCAGTACTTC. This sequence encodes CASTSGQGPYQETQYF.

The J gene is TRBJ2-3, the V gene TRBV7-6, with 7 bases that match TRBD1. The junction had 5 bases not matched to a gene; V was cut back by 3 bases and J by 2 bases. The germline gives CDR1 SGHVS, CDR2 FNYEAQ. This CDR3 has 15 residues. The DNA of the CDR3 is TGTGCCAGCAGCTTCCCGGGACAGCTCACAGATACGCAGTATTTT. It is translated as CASSFPGQLTDTQYF.

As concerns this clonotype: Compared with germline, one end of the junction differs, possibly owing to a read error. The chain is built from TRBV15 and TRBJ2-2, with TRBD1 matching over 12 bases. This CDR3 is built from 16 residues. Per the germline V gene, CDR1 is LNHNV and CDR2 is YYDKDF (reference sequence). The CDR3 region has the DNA TGTGCAACCAGGCCCCCGGGACAGGGGGCAACCGGGGAGCGGTTTTTT. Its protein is CATRPPGQGATGERFF.

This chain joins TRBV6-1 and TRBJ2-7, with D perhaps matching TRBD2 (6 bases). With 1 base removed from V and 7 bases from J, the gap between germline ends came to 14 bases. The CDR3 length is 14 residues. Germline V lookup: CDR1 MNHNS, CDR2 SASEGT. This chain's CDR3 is CASSEGLEQGEQYF. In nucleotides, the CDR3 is TGTGCCAGCAGTGAAGGACTAGAGCAGGGTGAGCAGTACTTC.

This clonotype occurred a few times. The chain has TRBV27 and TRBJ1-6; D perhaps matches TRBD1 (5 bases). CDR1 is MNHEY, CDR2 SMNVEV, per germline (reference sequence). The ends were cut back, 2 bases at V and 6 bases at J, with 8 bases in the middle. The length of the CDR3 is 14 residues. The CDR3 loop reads CASSLRGPNSPLHF. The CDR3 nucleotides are TGTGCCAGCAGTTTAAGGGGACCTAATTCACCCCTCCACTTT.

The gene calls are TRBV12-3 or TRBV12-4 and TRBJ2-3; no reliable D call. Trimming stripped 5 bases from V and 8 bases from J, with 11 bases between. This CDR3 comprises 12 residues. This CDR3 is CASSLYDGTQYF. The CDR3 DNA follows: TGTGCCAGCAGTCTATATGACGGTACGCAGTATTTT.